This T cell receptor (beta chain) appears in the sequencing data of a study of cytomegalovirus exposure and HLA in healthy donors. Study-wide findings and caveats: The authors enumerated 150 to 200 TCR beta chains as linked to cytomegalovirus.

Per germline, CDR1 SGHRS and CDR2 YFSETQ. There are 12 residues in the CDR3. Trimming took 2 bases from V and 4 from J, leaving 6 bases between them. This clone was seen more than once but under ten times. Its antigen is currently unknown. In the PCR, 60 Vbeta and 13 Jbeta primers were used. Sequencing used immunoSEQ multiplex PCR; TCRdb keeps in-frame clones, though not all of them. This table has about 130,000 clones, roughly 72% appearing once. The chain joins TRBV5-1 to TRBJ1-2; D is uncertain. The specimen sequenced was PBMCs. The source of this sequence is a male donor in good health and CMV-seronegative. Here the CDR3 DNA reads TGCGCCAGCAGCTTAAGCGGCTATGGCTACACCTTC. Translated, it gives CASSLSGYGYTF.